Sequencing of this T cell receptor (beta chain) was carried out in a study of T cell responses to AZD1222 COVID-19 vaccine. The germline V and J ends were trimmed by 7 bases and 5 bases, with 14 bases remaining between them. This CDR3 contains 13 residues. Sequenced by immunoSEQ multiplex PCR; TCRdb stores in-frame clones only, minus some. The sample carries about 100,000 clones, around 87% recorded once. The starting material was peripheral blood, obtained on day 0 of AZD1222 vaccination. The sequence was obtained from an adult in good health. This chain links TRBV12-3 or TRBV12-4 with TRBJ1-1; tentatively, D is TRBD1 (5 bases). CDR3 sequence reads: CASIPVGVTEAFF. The CDR3 DNA is TGTGCCAGCATCCCAGTAGGGGTGACTGAAGCTTTCTTT.